Given below is one T cell receptor beta chain in context. The target of this receptor is not known. No much larger clonotype is one base removed from it; base qualities were not supplied. TCRdb records Illumina HiSeq 1500 as the sequencer. TCRdb took the public reads, trimmed them with fastp at Q25, ran MiXCR for clone calling and kept in-frame beta chains. Records with the same CDR3 protein are collapsed into one entry carrying the most frequent genes and DNA. Counted in this sample were 830,000 or so distinct CDR3 sequences; 30% to 35% of them appeared once. The leading ten clones occupy roughly 12% of the sample. Taken with the paper, the label for treatment or condition translates to: in vitro stimulation with specific CMV peptide epitopes to enrich CMV-specific T cells. Taken from cysteine to phenylalanine, the CDR3 has 17 residues. Solely the CDR3 DNA is kept, with 51 bases framed from the first base. Between the V and J ends, shortened by 5 bases and 2 bases respectively, the junction contains 16 bases. CDR1 is given as MDHEN and CDR2 as SYDVKM, both from the germline V gene.

The sample comes from a study of T cell repertoires in cytomegalovirus infection (dated by TCRdb to between 2018 and 2020). About the investigation overall: Peptide stimulations targeted recently identified HLA-C-restricted CMV epitopes, whose presentation resists viral immunomodulation, together with well-studied HLA-B-restricted epitopes. The HLA type of each donor mattered for the analysis, because public TCR beta signatures pointed to carriage of CMV infection along with the matching HLA type.

General study outcomes and caveats: In both this cohort and an independent cohort of some 370 donors, the cumulative frequency of public TCR beta family members distinguished carriers of CMV infection plus the relevant HLA type. The ex vivo response was dominated by HLA-C-restricted CMV-specific TCR beta clonotypes, which also provided the single most frequent clonotype in two of eight donors.

This sequence uses TRBV28 and TRBJ2-6, with TRBD1 as a weak D call on 6 bases. The TCR was taken from a human donor in good health (CMV status not recorded). Some clones in this sample may be carry-over from other donors' samples. The starting material was cultured CD8+ T cells from PBMCs, obtained from culture after CMV antigen stimulation. The CDR3 is CASSGGFPLTGANVLTF. The DNA sequence follows: TGTGCCAGCAGTGGGGGCTTTCCCCTTACTGGGGCCAACGTCCTGACTTTC.